This is a list of T cell receptor beta chains from one sample in a study of OX40 agonist ivuxolimab in advanced cancers. Assay used: immunoSEQ multiplex PCR; TCRdb lists only in-frame clones, some missing. The sample has about 79,000 clones, about 95% seen once. Sample: CD4+ or CD8+ T cells sorted from blood, taken in a trial of the OX40 agonist ivuxolimab. The receptors originated from an adult with an advanced solid tumor such as melanoma, head and neck, liver or kidney cancer. The CDR3 runs from the conserved cysteine through the conserved F or W. D genes are given only for firm matches. Clone size, where shown, is once, few, many, or a class for clones that have expanded.

TRBV19	once	-	TRBJ1-3	TGTGCCAGTAGTATTGGGGAAGTCTTCTCTGGAAACACCATATATTTT	CASSIGEVFSGNTIYF
TRBV19	-	-	TRBJ1-5	TGTGCCAGTAGTATTGAAAATCAGCCCCAGCATTTT	CASSIENQPQHF
TRBV19	-	-	TRBJ2-1	TGTGCCAGTAGTTCCCTAGGGGCCAATGAGCAGTTCTTC	CASSSLGANEQFF
TRBV7-7	-	TRBD2	TRBJ2-1	TGTGCCAGCAGCTGGGGACTAGCGGGGGAGAATGAGCAGTTCTTC	CASSWGLAGENEQFF
TRBV15	-	-	TRBJ1-4	TGTGCCACCAGCAGTGAATCCGGGGTTCTCGCAACTAATGAAAAACTGTTTTTT	CATSSESGVLATNEKLFF
TRBV9	once	-	TRBJ2-7	TGTGCCAGCAGCGTAGAGCCGGGACCCTACGAGCAGTACTTC	CASSVEPGPYEQYF
TRBV6-4	once	TRBD2	TRBJ2-3	TGTGCCAGCAGTGACTCGTTCGCGGGAGGCACAGATACGCAGTATTTT	CASSDSFAGGTDTQYF
TRBV5-6	-	-	TRBJ1-1	TGTGCCAGCAGCTTGGGCCAGTCGAACACTGAAGCTTTCTTT	CASSLGQSNTEAFF
TRBV6-5	-	-	TRBJ1-1	TGTGCCAGCAGCACGACGGTGAACACTGAAGCTTTCTTT	CASSTTVNTEAFF
TRBV6-1	-	-	TRBJ2-5	TGTGCCAGCAGTGACTGGTCGGGGCCACAAGAGACCCAGTACTTC	CASSDWSGPQETQYF
TRBV5-4	-	TRBD2	TRBJ2-1	TGTGCCAGCAGCTTGTTAAGAAGCGGGGAGGAGGGATACAATGAGCAGTTCTTC	CASSLLRSGEEGYNEQFF
TRBV4-3	-	-	TRBJ2-7	TGCGCCAGCAGCCAAGATTCGGCAGTGTACTCCTACGAGCAGTACTTC	CASSQDSAVYSYEQYF
TRBV28	once	-	TRBJ2-7	TGTGCCAGCAGTCGGGACGAGCAGTACTTC	CASSRDEQYF
TRBV14	-	-	TRBJ1-6	TGTGCCAGCAGCCAAGGGCCTTGGGGGTTTAATTCACCCCTCCACTTT	CASSQGPWGFNSPLHF
TRBV25-1	-	-	TRBJ2-2	TGTGCCAGCAGTGAATTAAGTCCCGGGGAGCTGTTTTTT	CASSELSPGELFF
TRBV7-9	-	TRBD1	TRBJ1-1	TGTGCCAGCAGCTTAGTGGGACAGGGGGACACTGAAGCTTTCTTT	CASSLVGQGDTEAFF
TRBV19	-	TRBD2	TRBJ2-1	TGTGCCAGTATGAGCGGGAGTCCCTACAATGAGCAGTTCTTC	CASMSGSPYNEQFF
TRBV13	-	-	TRBJ2-7	TGTGCCAGCAGCTTAAACCCCCTCGGTATGTACTTC	CASSLNPLGMYF
TRBV27	-	-	TRBJ1-5	TGTGCCAGCAGTTTCGGCAATCAGCCCCAGCATTTT	CASSFGNQPQHF
TRBV7-6	-	-	TRBJ2-3	TGTGCCAGCAGCCGACCGCCCGCAGATACGCAGTATTTT	CASSRPPADTQYF
TRBV15	-	-	TRBJ2-7	TGTGCCACCAGCGGCAGGGATAGCTCCTACGAGCAGTACTTC	CATSGRDSSYEQYF
TRBV10-3	-	TRBD2	TRBJ2-2	TGTGCCATCAGCCGGGAATCCGGGACTAGCGGACTCGAAGGTGGGGAGCTGTTTTTT	CAISRESGTSGLEGGELFF
TRBV25-1	-	-	TRBJ2-2	TGTGCCAGCAGTGGTCTCCTGGACATGGCGGGGGAGCTGTTTTTT	CASSGLLDMAGELFF
TRBV19	once	-	TRBJ1-2	TGTGCCAGTAGTATAACGGCAGGGGCAAAGGATGGCTACACCTTC	CASSITAGAKDGYTF
TRBV19	-	-	TRBJ1-1	TGTGCCAGTAGTCTCGCGGGGAACACTGAAGCTTTCTTT	CASSLAGNTEAFF
TRBV2	-	-	TRBJ1-2	TGTGCCAGCAGTGAAGGGCGGGGAGCTAACTATGGCTACACCTTC	CASSEGRGANYGYTF
TRBV7-9	-	-	TRBJ2-3	TGTGCCAGCAGCCCCATGGTCCCAACACAGGGTCTCGCAGATACGCAGTATTTT	CASSPMVPTQGLADTQYF
TRBV27	-	-	TRBJ2-7	TGTGCCAGCAGGGCCGACTACGAGCAGTACTTC	CASRADYEQYF
TRBV11-2	-	-	TRBJ1-1	TGTGCCAGCAGCGGAGAGGGGTGGGGCACTGAAGCTTTCTTT	CASSGEGWGTEAFF
TRBV27	-	TRBD1	TRBJ1-2	TGTGCCAGTGGGACAGGCGGTAACTATGGCTACACCTTC	CASGTGGNYGYTF
TRBV2	-	-	TRBJ2-7	TGTGCCAGCAGTGAACCCGGAGGGAACAGTTTCATCTACGAGCAGTACTTC	CASSEPGGNSFIYEQYF
TRBV27	-	-	TRBJ2-5	TGTGCCAGCAGTTTATCCGGACAAGAGACCCAGTACTTC	CASSLSGQETQYF
TRBV7-9	-	-	TRBJ2-3	TGTGCCAGCAGCCCGGGGCCTCTTAATACGCAGTATTTT	CASSPGPLNTQYF
TRBV28	-	-	TRBJ2-3	TGTGCCAGCAGCGGGGCGACTAGCACAGATACGCAGTATTTT	CASSGATSTDTQYF
TRBV5-4	-	-	TRBJ2-2	TGTGCCAGCAGCCAACACAGCGGGGGGGAGCTGTTTTTT	CASSQHSGGELFF
TRBV18	-	-	TRBJ2-1	TGTGCCAGCTCACCCTCAAGCTCCTACAATGAGCAGTTCTTC	CASSPSSSYNEQFF
TRBV5-1	-	-	TRBJ1-4	TGCGCCAGCAGCTTGGTGGCTCCCAGTGAAAAACTGTTTTTT	CASSLVAPSEKLFF
TRBV4-2	-	-	TRBJ2-4	TGTGCCAGCAGCCAAGAACGCCTCGCGGGGGCCAGCCCTTTTTTC	CASSQERLAGASPFF
TRBV18	-	TRBD1	TRBJ2-7	TGTGCCAGCTCACCACCGGGACAGGGGGCCCACGAGCAGTACTTC	CASSPPGQGAHEQYF
TRBV9	-	TRBD1	TRBJ2-1	TGTGCCAGCAGCGACCGGACAGGACAATACAATGAGCAGTTCTTC	CASSDRTGQYNEQFF
TRBV5-5	once	TRBD1	TRBJ2-7	TGTGCCAGCAGCCCCCTCCCGGGACAGGGTTACGAGCAGTACTTC	CASSPLPGQGYEQYF
TRBV21-1	few	-	TRBJ2-7	TGTGCCAGCAGCAAGAACAGGCCCTACGAGCAGTACTTC	CASSKNRPYEQYF
TRBV18	-	TRBD1	TRBJ2-7	TGTGCCAGCTCACGAGAGGGACAGGCAGAGCAGTACTTC	CASSREGQAEQYF
TRBV7-9	-	-	TRBJ2-2	TGTGCCAGCAGCTTAGGTTGGGCGGGCCAAATCCCGAACACCGGGGAGCTGTTTTTT	CASSLGWAGQIPNTGELFF
TRBV4-1	-	TRBD1	TRBJ1-2	TGCGCCAGCAGCCCCCTAGGACAGGTCTATCGGGATGGCTACACCTTC	CASSPLGQVYRDGYTF
TRBV7-2	-	-	TRBJ2-1	TGTGCCAGCAGTTCGGAGGGGGCCCCCCTGGATGAGCAGTTCTTC	CASSSEGAPLDEQFF
TRBV13	-	-	TRBJ2-7	TGTGCCAGCAGCACGCACACGGGGGGCTGGTACGAGCAGTACTTC	CASSTHTGGWYEQYF
TRBV27	-	TRBD1	TRBJ2-4	TGTGCCAGCAGCCAACAGGGGGCTAAAAACATTCAGTACTTC	CASSQQGAKNIQYF
TRBV28	-	TRBD1	TRBJ1-3	TGTGCCAGCAGTCCTCGGGACAGCCGTTTTTTTGGAAACACCATATATTTT	CASSPRDSRFFGNTIYF
TRBV4-3	-	TRBD1	TRBJ1-1	TGCGCCAGCAGCCAAGATCGGACAGGCACTGAAGCTTTCTTT	CASSQDRTGTEAFF
TRBV7-9	-	-	TRBJ2-1	TGTGCCAGCAGCGCCCGGGGTTACAATGAGCAGTTCTTC	CASSARGYNEQFF
TRBV7-9	-	-	TRBJ2-3	TGTGCCAGCAGCCAAGATACGCAGTATTTT	CASSQDTQYF
TRBV28	-	TRBD2	TRBJ2-5	TGTGCCAGCAGACTAGCGGGGGGTGGCCTCCAAGAGACCCAGTACTTC	CASRLAGGGLQETQYF
TRBV7-9	-	-	TRBJ2-1	TGTGCCAGTCCCCCCGCGGGAAGCTCGGGCAATGAGCAGTTCTTC	CASPPAGSSGNEQFF
TRBV19	-	TRBD1	TRBJ1-1	TGTGCCAGTAGTGTCCCAGGGGGCACTGAAGCTTTCTTT	CASSVPGGTEAFF
TRBV9	-	TRBD1	TRBJ2-3	TGTGCCAGCAGCGCCCCCGACAGGGCGGATACGCAGTATTTT	CASSAPDRADTQYF
TRBV19	-	-	TRBJ1-2	TGTGCCAGTACCACACGGGGGGGCCTGGACTATGGCTACACCTTC	CASTTRGGLDYGYTF